This T cell receptor beta chain was profiled in a study of T-cell memory formation after mild COVID-19 (dated by TCRdb to about 2021). Concerning the study at large: Most TCR sequence clusters were specific to one of the two donors. In a couple of donors, T-cell clones that expanded and contracted after mild COVID-19 were tracked by sequencing TCRalpha and TCRbeta repertoires over time. The cohort was made up of two young adult volunteers, one female and one male, who were previously healthy. The study at large found these results: Contracting CD4+ clones were located mainly in the CM and EM memory subsets, whereas CD8+ clones were found to be enriched in EMRA. Some responding clones were detected in pre-infection memory, suggesting pre-existing cross-reactive memory T cells joined the SARS-CoV-2 response. SARS-CoV-2 specificity of the second-wave clones peaking on day 37 was not confirmed. The study included only a couple of mild cases, and larger cohorts that include severe cases with pre-infection samples were judged to be necessary. From day 15 to 85, contracting clones showed balanced CD4/CD8 phenotypes, whereas a second wave of clones that expanded from day 15 to 37 leaned towards CD4+.

Ficoll-Paque density gradient centrifugation was used to isolate PBMCs. The germline V gene provides CDR1 SGHTA and CDR2 FQGNSA. From cysteine to phenylalanine, the CDR3 is 14 amino acids long. Only the CDR3 DNA is retained, 42 bases long and in frame from the first base. Trimming costs V 6 bases and J 0 bases, and their ends lie 11 bases apart. As for this clonotype: This receptor's antigen is unknown. Within one base of it there is no much larger clone, and no base qualities were kept.

Reads for this sample came from an Illumina NovaSeq 6000. TCRalpha and TCRbeta cDNA libraries were constructed by 5'RACE with constant-segment primers, with sample barcodes and unique molecular identifiers being introduced. Trizol reagent was used to extract RNA from every sample. The libraries were amplified in two PCR steps, and the second step added a second sample barcode and Illumina TruSeq adapters. Sequencing of the libraries was done on an Illumina NovaSeq, producing 2 x 150 bp paired-end reads. The study's own analysis went as follows. With migec v1.2.7, reads were demultiplexed and then collapsed into UMI-guided consensus sequences. Using mixcr v2.1.11, the UMI consensuses were aligned to TRA and TRB V and J templates and assembled into clonotypes. Expanded or contracted clonotypes were those called significant by both edgeR and NoisET, with noise models trained on biological replicates. For edgeR calls, a false discovery rate-adjusted p below 0.01 and a log2 fold-change threshold of 1 were applied. As an exploratory analysis of dynamics, PCA with hierarchical clustering was applied to max-normalized trajectories of the 1000 most abundant clonotypes. Separately sequenced CD4+ and CD8+ repertoires were used to assign a CD4 or CD8 phenotype to each responding clone. TCRdb ran its own pipeline on the public reads, namely fastp trimming at Q25 and MiXCR clone calling, and kept in-frame beta chains. Duplicate CDR3 protein sequences are folded into a single record with the most common DNA and genes. What appears here as the V and J calls and clone size reflects TCRdb's work, not the paper's. Recorded for this sample are hundreds of thousands of distinct CDR3 sequences; roughly 21% of them occurred a single time. The ten most abundant clones make up roughly an eighth of the sample.

The sequence links TRBV7-2 to TRBJ1-1, with TRBD1 as a weak D call on 6 bases. The receptor's source is an adult woman who had mild COVID-19 (a few samples of this study predate the infection). The sample titles of this study are shuffled in the database, so cell type and time point are left out; the donor was told from shared clones. The sequencing sample was made of PBMCs or a T cell subset sorted from them (not recorded which). The sequenced DNA is TGTGCCAGCAGTCAGGGGAGCATGAACACTGAAGCTTTCTTT. This yields the protein CASSQGSMNTEAFF.